This T cell receptor beta chain came from a study of T cell clones after liver transplantation. The repertoire was sequenced with immunoSEQ multiplex PCR; TCRdb's copy has only in-frame clones and lacks some. The data show around 100,000 clones, 75% to 85% seen once. Remarks on this clone: The sample has other DNA sequences that encode this CDR3 too.

This clonotype originated in a human donor who received a liver transplant. Sample: CD4+ T cells from blood, taken before liver transplant.

The CDR3 spells CASSEAPGGNQPQHF. In DNA, the CDR3 is TGTGCCAGCAGTGAAGCTCCGGGGGGCAATCAGCCCCAGCATTTT. This chain uses TRBV6-1 with TRBJ1-5, with TRBD1 as a possible D gene (5 bases). Germline lookup yields CDR1 MNHNS and CDR2 SASEGT. CDR3 length: 15 amino acids. Between the trimmed V and J ends, which lost 0 bases and 2 bases, there was a span of 8 bases.